This TCR beta chain emerged from a study of early T cells in non-severe SARS-CoV-2 infection. Overall study: Sequenced bulk RNA came from whole blood that was unsorted, and chains were unpaired. Study-level points and caveats: The VDJdb matching leaned toward anti-spike CD8 responses and overlooked private and CD4 specificities.

Points on this clonotype: Its cognate antigen is unknown.

This CDR3 contains 13 residues. CDR1 and CDR2 (germline): SGHAT, FQNNGV. V trimming: 7 bases; J trimming: 2 bases; junction bases outside the gene matches: 4. Unique molecular identifiers were affixed to single, distinct cDNA molecules. MiXCR was run by TCRdb on the 5' RACE reads, yielding one entry per CDR3 protein. The sample holds about 45,000 distinct CDR3 sequences; under 14% are singletons and the top ten take 21%. The source of this sequence is an adult who was a healthcare worker with PCR-confirmed SARS-CoV-2 infection or an uninfected control (not recorded which). This chain connects TRBV11-2 to TRBJ2-5; TRBD2 agrees at 7 bases. Sequenced sample: whole blood. This CDR3 reads CASTPGLQETQYF. DNA for the CDR3: TGTGCCAGCACCCCGGGACTACAAGAGACCCAGTACTTC.